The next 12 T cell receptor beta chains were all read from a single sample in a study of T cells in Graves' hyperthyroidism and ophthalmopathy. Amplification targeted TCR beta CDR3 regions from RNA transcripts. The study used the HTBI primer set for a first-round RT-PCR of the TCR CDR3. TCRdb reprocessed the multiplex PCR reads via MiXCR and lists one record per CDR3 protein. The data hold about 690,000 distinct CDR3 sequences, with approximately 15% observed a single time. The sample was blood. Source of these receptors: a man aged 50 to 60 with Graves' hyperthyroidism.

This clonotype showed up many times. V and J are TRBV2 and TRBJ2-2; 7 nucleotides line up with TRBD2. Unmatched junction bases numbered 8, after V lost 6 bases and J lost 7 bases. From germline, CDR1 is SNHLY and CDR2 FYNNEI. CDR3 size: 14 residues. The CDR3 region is CASRIAGHNGELFF. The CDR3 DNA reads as TGTGCCAGCAGAATAGCGGGTCATAACGGGGAGCTGTTTTTT.

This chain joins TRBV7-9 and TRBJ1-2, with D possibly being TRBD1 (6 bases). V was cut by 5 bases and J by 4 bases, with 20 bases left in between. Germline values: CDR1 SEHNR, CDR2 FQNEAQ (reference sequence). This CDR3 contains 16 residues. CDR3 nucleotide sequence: TGTGCCAGCAGCCAAGGACCCGGGGGCGCGGGCTATGGCTACACCTTC. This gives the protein CASSQGPGGAGYGYTF. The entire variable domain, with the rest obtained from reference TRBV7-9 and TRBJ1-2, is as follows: DTGVSQNPRHKITKRGQNVTFRCDPISEHNRLYWYRQTLGQGPEFLTYFQNEAQLEKSRLLSDRFSAERPKGSFSTLEIQRTEQGDSAMYLCASSQGPGGAGYGYTFGSGTRLTVV.

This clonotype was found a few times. The CDR3 nucleotides are TGTGCCAGCAGCGGACCGGGATCTGAGCAGTTCTTC. Encoded protein: CASSGPGSEQFF. The gene calls are TRBV9 and TRBJ2-1, with D tentatively TRBD2 (5 bases). Per germline, CDR1 SGDLS and CDR2 YYNGEE. The CDR3 extends over 12 amino acids. V was clipped by 3 bases and J by 9 bases, with 10 bases between them.

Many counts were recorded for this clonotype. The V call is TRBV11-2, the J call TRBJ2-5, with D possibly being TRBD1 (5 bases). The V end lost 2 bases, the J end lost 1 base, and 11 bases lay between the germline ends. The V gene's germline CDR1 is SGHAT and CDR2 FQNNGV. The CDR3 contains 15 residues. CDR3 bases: TGTGCCAGCAGCTTACGGTGGGGCAGCCAAGAGACCCAGTACTTC. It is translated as CASSLRWGSQETQYF.

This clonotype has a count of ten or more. The CDR3 nucleotides read TGTGCCGTGAACCCTAGGGGACTCGCCTCTGGGGCCAACGTCCTGACTTTC. Protein sequence: CAVNPRGLASGANVLTF. The rearrangement joins TRBV12-3 or TRBV12-4 to TRBJ2-6; a possible D gene is TRBD2 (6 bases). The CDR3 runs 17 residues. Trimming cost V 11 bases and J 0 bases, with 20 bases left between them.

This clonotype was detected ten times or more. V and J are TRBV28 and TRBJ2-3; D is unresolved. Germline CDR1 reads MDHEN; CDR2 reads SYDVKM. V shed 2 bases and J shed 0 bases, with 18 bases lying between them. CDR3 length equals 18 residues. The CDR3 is CASSLDLLDAPSTDTQYF. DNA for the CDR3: TGTGCCAGCAGTTTAGACCTGCTTGACGCACCCAGCACAGATACGCAGTATTTT.

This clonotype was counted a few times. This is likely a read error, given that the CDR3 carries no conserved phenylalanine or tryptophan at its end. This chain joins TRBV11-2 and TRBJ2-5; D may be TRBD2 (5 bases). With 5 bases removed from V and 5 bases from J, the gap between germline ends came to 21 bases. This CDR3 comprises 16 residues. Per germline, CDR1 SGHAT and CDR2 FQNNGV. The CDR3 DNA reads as TGTGCCAGCAGCCAAAGCCGGACCGGGGTGCTCGAGACCCAGTACGTC. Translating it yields CASSQSRTGVLETQYV.

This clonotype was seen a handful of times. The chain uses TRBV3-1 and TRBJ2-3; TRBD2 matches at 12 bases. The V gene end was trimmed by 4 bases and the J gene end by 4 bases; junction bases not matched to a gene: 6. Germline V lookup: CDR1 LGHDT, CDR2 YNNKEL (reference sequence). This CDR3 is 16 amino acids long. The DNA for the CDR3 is TGTGCCAGCAGCCCGTTGACTAGCGGGAGTTCAGATACGCAGTATTTT. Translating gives CASSPLTSGSSDTQYF.

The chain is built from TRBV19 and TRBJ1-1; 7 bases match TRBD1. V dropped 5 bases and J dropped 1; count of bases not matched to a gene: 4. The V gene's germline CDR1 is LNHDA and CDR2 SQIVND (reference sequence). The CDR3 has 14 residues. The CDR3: CASSSRGKNTEAFF. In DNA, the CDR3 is TGTGCCAGTAGTTCCAGGGGGAAGAACACTGAAGCTTTCTTT.

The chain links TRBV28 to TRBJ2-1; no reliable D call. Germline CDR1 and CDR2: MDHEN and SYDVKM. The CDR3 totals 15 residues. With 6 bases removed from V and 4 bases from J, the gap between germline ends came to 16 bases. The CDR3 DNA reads TGTGCCAGCAGCTCTAGAAAAGCCATTTACAATGAGCAGTTCTTC. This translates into CASSSRKAIYNEQFF.

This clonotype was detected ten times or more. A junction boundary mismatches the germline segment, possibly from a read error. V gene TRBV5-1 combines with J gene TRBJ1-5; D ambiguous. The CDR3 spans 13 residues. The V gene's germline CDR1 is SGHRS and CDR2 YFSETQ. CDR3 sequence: CASSLESNQPQHF. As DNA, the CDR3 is TGTGCCAGCAGCTTAGAAAGCAATCAGCCCCAGCATTTT.

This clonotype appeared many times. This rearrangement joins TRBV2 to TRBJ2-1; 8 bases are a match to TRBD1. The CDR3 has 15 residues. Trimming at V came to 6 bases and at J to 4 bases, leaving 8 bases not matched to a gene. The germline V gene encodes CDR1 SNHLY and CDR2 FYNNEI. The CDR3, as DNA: TGTGCCAGCAGAAGCCAGACAGGGGTGTACAATGAGCAGTTCTTC. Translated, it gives CASRSQTGVYNEQFF. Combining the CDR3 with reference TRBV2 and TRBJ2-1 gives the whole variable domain EPEVTQTPSHQVTQMGQEVILRCVPISNHLYFYWYRQILGQKVEFLVSFYNNEISEKSEIFDDQFSVERPDGSNFTLKIRSTKLEDSAMYFCASRSQTGVYNEQFFGPGTRLTVL.